The 8 T cell receptor beta chains below all came from one sample that was sequenced in a study. A single record per CDR3 protein comes from TCRdb applying MiXCR to the 5' RACE reads. The sample lists 30,000 or so distinct CDR3 sequences, approximately 25% seen once, with roughly 4% in the top ten. Specimen: memory CD4+ T cells sorted from blood. The subset: memory CD4+ T cells, CD4+CD45RO+CD25-. These receptor sequences come from a female donor with breast cancer.

This clonotype has only one observation. V is TRBV28 and J is TRBJ2-7; maybe TRBD2 (5 bases). In germline, CDR1 is MDHEN, CDR2 SYDVKM. Trimming took 7 bases from V and 0 from J, leaving 13 bases between them. The length of the CDR3 is 14 residues. The CDR3 nucleotides are TGTGCCAGCAAAGTTTCGGGAATCTCCTACGAGCAGTACTTC. This gives the protein CASKVSGISYEQYF.

A few counts support this clonotype. J is TRBJ2-1 and V is TRBV7-2; tentatively, D is TRBD2 (6 bases). Germline assignment: CDR1 SGHTA and CDR2 FQGNSA. V was clipped by 4 bases and J by 8 bases, with 12 bases between them. This CDR3 region has 13 residues. The CDR3 sequence: CASSSWGEDEQFF. The DNA for the CDR3 is TGTGCCAGCAGCTCCTGGGGGGAGGATGAGCAGTTCTTC.

CDR3 nucleotides: TGTGCCAGCAGCTTAGAGGACCTCAGGTTCGGCAATCAGCCCCAGCATTTT. It is translated as CASSLEDLRFGNQPQHF. The chain links TRBV11-2 to TRBJ1-5; unclear D gene. The CDR3 has 17 residues. Germline V gene sequence: CDR1 SGHAT, CDR2 FQNNGV. Trimming pared 0 bases from V and 2 bases from J, leaving 14 bases between. Full variable domain (rest looked up from reference TRBV11-2 and TRBJ1-5): EAGVAQSPRYKIIEKRQSVAFWCNPISGHATLYWYQQILGQGPKLLIQFQNNGVVDDSQLPKDRFSAERLKGVDSTLKIQPAKLEDSAVYLCASSLEDLRFGNQPQHFGDGTRLSIL.

This clonotype was observed a few times. V usage is TRBV5-4 and J usage is TRBJ2-5; TRBD2 aligns across 11 bases. CDR3 length equals 15 residues. V lost 4 bases, J lost 4 bases, and 6 bases stayed unmatched. The germline CDR1 and CDR2 sequences are SGHNT and YYREEE (reference sequence). This CDR3 reads CASSPSGGSSETQYF. CDR3 nucleotides: TGTGCCAGCAGCCCTAGCGGGGGGAGCTCAGAGACCCAGTACTTC.

This clonotype was observed a handful of times. The V gene is TRBV29-1, the J gene TRBJ2-7; TRBD1 matches at 7 bases. V trimming: 6 bases; J trimming: 3 bases; junction bases outside the gene matches: 5. Germline V gene lookup returns CDR1 SQVTM and CDR2 ANQGSEA. The CDR3 has 12 residues. DNA for the CDR3: TGCAGCGTAACAGGGGTGGGCTACGAGCAGTACTTC. This codes for CSVTGVGYEQYF.

With respect to this clonotype: Here the CDR3 omits its conserved ending phenylalanine or tryptophan, so a read error is the likely source. This sequence joins TRBV7-6 and TRBJ2-1, with unresolved D. There are 11 residues in the CDR3. Germline CDR1 and CDR2: SGHVS and FNYEAQ. With 3 bases removed from V and 9 bases from J, the gap between germline ends came to 6 bases. In DNA form, the CDR3 reads TGTGCCAGCAGCTTCGGAGTTGAGCAGTTCTCC. This codes for CASSFGVEQFS.

This chain uses TRBV6-2 or TRBV6-3 with TRBJ1-5; D not resolved. The CDR3 sequence is 14 residues long. Germline-derived CDR1 and CDR2 are MNHEY and SVGEGT. Trimming took off 7 bases at V and 1 base at J, with 11 bases between the two ends. The CDR3 reads CASNPTDSNQPQHF. In nucleotides, the CDR3 is TGTGCCAGCAACCCTACAGACAGCAATCAGCCCCAGCATTTT.

This chain joins TRBV5-1 and TRBJ2-1; tentatively, D is TRBD2 (5 bases). Trimming left V 0 bases short and J 0 bases short, with 7 bases between. Per germline, CDR1 SGHRS and CDR2 YFSETQ. The CDR3 contains 15 residues. In DNA, the CDR3 is TGCGCCAGCAGCTTGGGGGAGAGCTCCTACAATGAGCAGTTCTTC. It is translated as CASSLGESSYNEQFF.